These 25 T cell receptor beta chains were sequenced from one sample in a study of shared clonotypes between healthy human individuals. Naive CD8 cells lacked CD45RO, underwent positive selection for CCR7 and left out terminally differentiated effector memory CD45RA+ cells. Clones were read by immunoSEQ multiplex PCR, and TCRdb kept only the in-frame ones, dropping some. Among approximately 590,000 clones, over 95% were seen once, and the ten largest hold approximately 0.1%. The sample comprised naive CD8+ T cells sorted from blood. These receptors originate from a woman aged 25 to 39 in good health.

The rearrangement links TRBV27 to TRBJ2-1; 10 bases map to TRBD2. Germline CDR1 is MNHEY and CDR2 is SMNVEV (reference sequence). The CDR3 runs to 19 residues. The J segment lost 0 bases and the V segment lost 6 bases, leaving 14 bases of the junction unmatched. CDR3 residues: CASSHKGLAELSSYNEQFF. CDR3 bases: TGTGCCAGCAGCCATAAAGGACTAGCGGAGCTGAGCTCCTACAATGAGCAGTTCTTC.

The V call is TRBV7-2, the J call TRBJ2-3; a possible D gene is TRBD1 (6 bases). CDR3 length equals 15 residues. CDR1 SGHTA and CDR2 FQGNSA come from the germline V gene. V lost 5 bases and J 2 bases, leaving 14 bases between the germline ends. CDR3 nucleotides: TGTGCCAGCAGCCCTACAGGGTACCACACAGATACGCAGTATTTT. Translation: CASSPTGYHTDTQYF.

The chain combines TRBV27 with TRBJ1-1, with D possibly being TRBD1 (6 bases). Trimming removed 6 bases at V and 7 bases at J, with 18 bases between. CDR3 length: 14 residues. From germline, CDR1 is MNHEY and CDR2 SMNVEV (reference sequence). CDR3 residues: CASSLGALVGEAFF. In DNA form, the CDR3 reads TGTGCCAGCAGCCTGGGGGCTTTGGTTGGTGAAGCTTTCTTT.

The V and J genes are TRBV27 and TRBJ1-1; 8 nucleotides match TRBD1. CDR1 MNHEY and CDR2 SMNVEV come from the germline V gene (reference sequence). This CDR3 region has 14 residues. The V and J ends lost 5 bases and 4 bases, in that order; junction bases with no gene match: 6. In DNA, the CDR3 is TGTGCCAGCAGTCCCACAGGGGGAACCACTGAAGCTTTCTTT. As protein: CASSPTGGTTEAFF.

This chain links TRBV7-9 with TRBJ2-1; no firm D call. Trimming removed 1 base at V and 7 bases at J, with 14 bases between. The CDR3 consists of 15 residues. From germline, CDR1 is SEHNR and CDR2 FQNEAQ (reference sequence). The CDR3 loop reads CASSLGLGALNEQFF. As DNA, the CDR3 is TGTGCCAGCAGCTTAGGGCTTGGTGCTCTGAATGAGCAGTTCTTC.

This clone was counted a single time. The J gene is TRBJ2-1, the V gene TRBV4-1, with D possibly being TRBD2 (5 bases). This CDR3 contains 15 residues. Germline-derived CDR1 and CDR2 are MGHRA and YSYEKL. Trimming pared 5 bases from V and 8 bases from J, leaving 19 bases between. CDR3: CASSFRSIGVDEQFF. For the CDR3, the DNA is TGCGCCAGCAGCTTTAGATCGATCGGGGTGGATGAGCAGTTCTTC.

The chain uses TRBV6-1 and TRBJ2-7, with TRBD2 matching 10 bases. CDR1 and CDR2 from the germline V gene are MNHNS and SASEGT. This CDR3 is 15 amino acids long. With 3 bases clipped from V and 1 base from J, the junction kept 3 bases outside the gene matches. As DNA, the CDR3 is TGTGCCAGCAGTGAGACTAGCGGGTCGTCCTACGAGCAGTACTTC. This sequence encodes CASSETSGSSYEQYF.

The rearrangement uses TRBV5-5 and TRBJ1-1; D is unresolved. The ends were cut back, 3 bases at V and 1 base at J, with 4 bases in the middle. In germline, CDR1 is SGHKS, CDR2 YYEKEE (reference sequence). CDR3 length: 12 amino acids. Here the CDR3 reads CASSWTNTEAFF. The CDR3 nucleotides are TGTGCCAGCAGCTGGACGAACACTGAAGCTTTCTTT.

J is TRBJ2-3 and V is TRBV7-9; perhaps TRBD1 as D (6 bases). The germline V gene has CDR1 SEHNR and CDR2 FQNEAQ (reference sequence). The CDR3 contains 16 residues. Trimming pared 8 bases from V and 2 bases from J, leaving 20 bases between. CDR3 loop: CASPVGSRQVTDTQYF. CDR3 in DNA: TGTGCCAGCCCCGTAGGGAGCCGACAGGTCACAGATACGCAGTATTTT.

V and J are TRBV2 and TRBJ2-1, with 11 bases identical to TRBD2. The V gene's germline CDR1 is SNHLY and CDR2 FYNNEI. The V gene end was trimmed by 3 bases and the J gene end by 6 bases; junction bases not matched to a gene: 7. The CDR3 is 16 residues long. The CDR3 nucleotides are TGTGCCAGCAGTGACCCCCCTAGCGGGAGGACCAATGAGCAGTTCTTC. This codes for CASSDPPSGRTNEQFF.

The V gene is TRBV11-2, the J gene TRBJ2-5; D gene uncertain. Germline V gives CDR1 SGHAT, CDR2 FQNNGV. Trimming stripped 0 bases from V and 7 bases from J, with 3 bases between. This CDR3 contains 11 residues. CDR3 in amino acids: CASSLEATQYF. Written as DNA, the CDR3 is TGTGCCAGCAGCTTAGAGGCGACCCAGTACTTC. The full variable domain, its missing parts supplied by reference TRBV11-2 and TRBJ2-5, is EAGVAQSPRYKIIEKRQSVAFWCNPISGHATLYWYQQILGQGPKLLIQFQNNGVVDDSQLPKDRFSAERLKGVDSTLKIQPAKLEDSAVYLCASSLEATQYFGPGTRLLVL.

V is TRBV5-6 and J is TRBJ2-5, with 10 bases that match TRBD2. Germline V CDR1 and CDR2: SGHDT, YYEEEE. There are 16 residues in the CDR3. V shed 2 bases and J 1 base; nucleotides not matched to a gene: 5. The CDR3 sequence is CASSLAGGPTQETQYF. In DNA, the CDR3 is TGTGCCAGCAGCTTAGCGGGAGGGCCGACCCAAGAGACCCAGTACTTC. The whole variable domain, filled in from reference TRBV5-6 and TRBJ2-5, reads DAGVTQSPTHLIKTRGQQVTLRCSPKSGHDTVSWYQQALGQGPQFIFQYYEEEERQRGNFPDRFSGHQFPNYSSELNVNALLLGDSALYLCASSLAGGPTQETQYFGPGTRLLVL.

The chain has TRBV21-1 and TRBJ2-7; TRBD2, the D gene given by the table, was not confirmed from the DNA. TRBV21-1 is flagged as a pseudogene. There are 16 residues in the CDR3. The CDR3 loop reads CASIVLAGTSSYEQYF. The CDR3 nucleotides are TGTGCCAGCATTGTACTAGCGGGGACGTCATCCTACGAGCAGTACTTC.

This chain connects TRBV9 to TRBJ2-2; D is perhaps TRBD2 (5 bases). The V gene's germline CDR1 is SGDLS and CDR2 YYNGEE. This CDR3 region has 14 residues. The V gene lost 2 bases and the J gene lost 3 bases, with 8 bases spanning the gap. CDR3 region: CASSVDGDTGELFF. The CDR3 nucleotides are TGTGCCAGCAGCGTGGACGGGGACACCGGGGAGCTGTTTTTT.

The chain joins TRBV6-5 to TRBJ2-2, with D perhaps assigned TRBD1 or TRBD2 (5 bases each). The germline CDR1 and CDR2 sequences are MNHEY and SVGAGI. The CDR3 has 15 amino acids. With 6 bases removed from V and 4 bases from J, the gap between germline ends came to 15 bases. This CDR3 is CASRPVGTLTGELFF. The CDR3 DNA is TGTGCCAGCAGACCAGTCGGGACCCTCACCGGGGAGCTGTTTTTT.

CDR3: CASSLNRDIQYF. CDR3 bases: TGTGCCAGCAGCTTAAACAGGGACATTCAGTACTTC. The chain employs TRBV5-4 and TRBJ2-4, with TRBD1 as a possible D gene (6 bases). V lost 2 bases, J lost 8 bases, and 8 bases lay in between. Looked up from germline, CDR1 is SGHNT and CDR2 is YYREEE (reference sequence). This CDR3 is 12 amino acids long. Full variable domain (outside the CDR3, taken from reference TRBV5-4 and TRBJ2-4): ETGVTQSPTHLIKTRGQQVTLRCSSQSGHNTVSWYQQALGQGPQFIFQYYREEENGRGNFPPRFSGLQFPNYSSELNVNALELDDSALYLCASSLNRDIQYFGAGTRLSVL.

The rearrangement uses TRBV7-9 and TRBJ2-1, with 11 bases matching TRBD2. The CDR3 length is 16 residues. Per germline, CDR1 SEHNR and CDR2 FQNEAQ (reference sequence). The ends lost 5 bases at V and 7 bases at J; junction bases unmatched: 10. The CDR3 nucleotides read TGTGCCAGCAGCCCCCGCCGGATAGCGGGGGGGAATGAGCAGTTCTTC. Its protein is CASSPRRIAGGNEQFF. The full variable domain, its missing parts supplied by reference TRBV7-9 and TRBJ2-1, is DTGVSQNPRHKITKRGQNVTFRCDPISEHNRLYWYRQTLGQGPEFLTYFQNEAQLEKSRLLSDRFSAERPKGSFSTLEIQRTEQGDSAMYLCASSPRRIAGGNEQFFGPGTRLTVL.

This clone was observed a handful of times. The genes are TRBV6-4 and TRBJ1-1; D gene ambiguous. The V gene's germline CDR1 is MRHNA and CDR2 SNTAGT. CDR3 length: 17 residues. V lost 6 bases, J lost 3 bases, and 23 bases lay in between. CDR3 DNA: TGTGCCAGCAGAGAGTGCAGGAGAAACCTAAGGGACACTGAAGCTTTCTTT. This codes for CASRECRRNLRDTEAFF.

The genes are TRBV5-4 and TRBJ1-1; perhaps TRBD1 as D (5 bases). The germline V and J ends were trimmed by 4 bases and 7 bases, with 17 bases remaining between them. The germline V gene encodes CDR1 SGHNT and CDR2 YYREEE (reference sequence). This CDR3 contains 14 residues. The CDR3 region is CASSIDPGHREAFF. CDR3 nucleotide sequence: TGTGCCAGCAGCATTGATCCAGGGCACCGTGAAGCTTTCTTT.

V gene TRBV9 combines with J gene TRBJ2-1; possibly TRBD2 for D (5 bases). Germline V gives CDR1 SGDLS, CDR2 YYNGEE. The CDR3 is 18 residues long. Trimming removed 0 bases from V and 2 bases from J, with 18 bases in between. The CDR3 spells CASSVGWNAGLPYNEQFF. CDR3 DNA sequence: TGTGCCAGCAGCGTAGGGTGGAATGCGGGCCTTCCCTACAATGAGCAGTTCTTC.

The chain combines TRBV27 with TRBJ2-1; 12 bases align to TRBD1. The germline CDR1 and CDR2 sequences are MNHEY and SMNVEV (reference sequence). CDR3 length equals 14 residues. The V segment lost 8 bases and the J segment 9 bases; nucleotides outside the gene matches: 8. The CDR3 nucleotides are TGTGCCAGCGAGGGACAGGGGGCTGGGGGTGAGCAGTTCTTC. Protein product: CASEGQGAGGEQFF.

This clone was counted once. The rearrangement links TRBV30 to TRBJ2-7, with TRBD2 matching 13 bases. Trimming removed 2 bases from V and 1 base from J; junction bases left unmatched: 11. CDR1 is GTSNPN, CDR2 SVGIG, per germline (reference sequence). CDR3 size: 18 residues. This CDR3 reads CAWSTGLAGFARSYEQYF. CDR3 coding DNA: TGTGCCTGGAGTACGGGACTAGCGGGATTCGCCCGGTCCTACGAGCAGTACTTC.

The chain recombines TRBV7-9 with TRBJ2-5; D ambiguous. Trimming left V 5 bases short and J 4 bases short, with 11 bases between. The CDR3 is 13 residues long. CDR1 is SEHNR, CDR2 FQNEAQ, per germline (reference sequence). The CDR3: CASSPGGGETQYF. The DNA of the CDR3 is TGTGCCAGCAGCCCAGGCGGCGGAGAGACCCAGTACTTC.

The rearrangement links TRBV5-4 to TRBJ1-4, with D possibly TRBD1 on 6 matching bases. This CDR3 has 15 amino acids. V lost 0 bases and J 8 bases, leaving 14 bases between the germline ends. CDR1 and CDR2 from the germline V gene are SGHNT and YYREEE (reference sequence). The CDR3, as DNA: TGTGCCAGCAGCTTGGCGGGGGCCTCTTTGGAAAAACTGTTTTTT. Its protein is CASSLAGASLEKLFF.

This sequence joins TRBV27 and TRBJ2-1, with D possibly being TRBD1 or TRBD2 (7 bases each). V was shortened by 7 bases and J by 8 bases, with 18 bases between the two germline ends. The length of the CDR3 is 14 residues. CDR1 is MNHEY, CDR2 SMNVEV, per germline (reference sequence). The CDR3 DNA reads TGTGCCAGCACCTGGGGGGGAGGGGGCGATGAGCAGTTCTTC. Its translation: CASTWGGGGDEQFF.